The rows below give T cell receptor beta chains drawn from one sample of a study of T cells in Graves' hyperthyroidism and ophthalmopathy. TCRdb analysed the multiplex PCR reads with MiXCR anew, one entry per CDR3 protein. The data contain fewer than 900,000 distinct CDR3 sequences, around 15% of them singletons. The sequenced sample was blood. These receptors came from a man between 18 and 29 years old with Graves' hyperthyroidism. Each CDR3 is given with its conserved first and last residue. A D gene is named only where the DNA matches it firmly. The size field is filled for only some rows; it gives once, few, many or a size class.

d_gene: .
j_gene: TRBJ1-4
v_gene: TRBV6-1
abundance: .
CDR3aa: CASIGSWEGLGITNEKLFF
CDR3nt: TGTGCCAGCATTGGGAGTTGGGAAGGGCTAGGGATTACTAATGAAAAACTGTTTTTT

d_gene: .
j_gene: TRBJ2-7
v_gene: TRBV12-3/TRBV12-4
abundance: many
CDR3aa: CASSFASVSDEQYF
CDR3nt: TGTGCCAGCAGTTTTGCTAGCGTCTCCGACGAGCAGTACTTC

d_gene: .
j_gene: TRBJ2-3
v_gene: TRBV7-9
abundance: many
CDR3aa: CASSFYPSTDTQYF
CDR3nt: TGTGCCAGCAGCTTTTACCCTAGCACAGATACGCAGTATTTT

d_gene: TRBD1
j_gene: TRBJ2-3
v_gene: TRBV6-2/TRBV6-3
abundance: many
CDR3aa: CASHWDSSTDTQYF
CDR3nt: TGTGCCAGCCACTGGGACAGCAGCACAGATACGCAGTATTTT

d_gene: .
j_gene: TRBJ2-7
v_gene: TRBV20-1
abundance: .
CDR3aa: CSARDYPGDEQYF
CDR3nt: TGCAGTGCTAGAGATTATCCGGGGGATGAGCAGTACTTC

d_gene: TRBD2
j_gene: TRBJ2-1
v_gene: TRBV27
abundance: many
CDR3aa: CASSLSTSGYNEQFF
CDR3nt: TGTGCCAGCAGTTTATCAACTAGCGGATACAATGAGCAGTTCTTC

d_gene: TRBD2
j_gene: TRBJ2-2
v_gene: TRBV5-6
abundance: .
CDR3aa: CASSLWASGLSGELFF
CDR3nt: TGTGCCAGCAGCTTATGGGCTAGCGGCCTTAGCGGGGAGCTGTTTTTT

d_gene: .
j_gene: TRBJ2-3
v_gene: TRBV12-3/TRBV12-4
abundance: many
CDR3aa: CASSFRWAGTDTQYF
CDR3nt: TGTGCCAGCAGTTTCCGGTGGGCCGGCACAGATACGCAGTATTTT

d_gene: .
j_gene: TRBJ2-5
v_gene: TRBV5-8
abundance: few
CDR3aa: CASSSYIMKTQYF
CDR3nt: TGTGCCAGCAGCTCATACATTATGAAGACCCAGTACTTC

d_gene: TRBD1
j_gene: TRBJ1-5
v_gene: TRBV28
abundance: many
CDR3aa: CASSTQGAGWQPQHF
CDR3nt: TGTGCCAGCAGTACACAGGGGGCAGGTTGGCAGCCCCAGCATTTT

d_gene: .
j_gene: TRBJ1-1
v_gene: TRBV5-6
abundance: .
CDR3aa: CASSELRRVEAFF
CDR3nt: TGTGCCAGCAGCGAGCTTAGACGGGTTGAAGCTTTCTTT

d_gene: .
j_gene: TRBJ2-7
v_gene: TRBV4-1
abundance: .
CDR3aa: CASSQGPSGAYEQYF
CDR3nt: TGCGCCAGCAGCCAAGGGCCCTCGGGAGCCTACGAGCAGTACTTC

d_gene: TRBD1
j_gene: TRBJ1-6
v_gene: TRBV28
abundance: many
CDR3aa: CASSLIHRDRGQPLHF
CDR3nt: TGTGCCAGCAGCCTAATACACCGGGACAGGGGACAACCCCTCCACTTT

d_gene: .
j_gene: TRBJ2-5
v_gene: TRBV7-2
abundance: few
CDR3aa: CASLESVQESQYF
CDR3nt: TGTGCCAGCCTGGAGTCCGTCCAAGAGTCCCAGTACTTC

d_gene: TRBD2
j_gene: TRBJ2-2
v_gene: TRBV6-1
abundance: .
CDR3aa: CAISDLSGNTGELFF
CDR3nt: TGTGCCATCAGTGATCTTAGCGGGAACACCGGTGAGCTGTTTTTT

d_gene: .
j_gene: TRBJ2-7
v_gene: TRBV30
abundance: many
CDR3aa: CAWSLLAYEQYF
CDR3nt: TGTGCCTGGAGCCTCCTGGCCTACGAGCAGTACTTC

d_gene: .
j_gene: TRBJ2-3
v_gene: TRBV6-1
abundance: few
CDR3aa: CASSDIPDTQYF
CDR3nt: TGTGCCAGCAGCGACATTCCAGATACGCAGTATTTT

d_gene: .
j_gene: TRBJ1-6
v_gene: TRBV28
abundance: .
CDR3aa: CASLRPYNSPLHF
CDR3nt: TGTGCCAGCCTACGACCTTATAATTCACCCCTCCACTTT

d_gene: .
j_gene: TRBJ2-1
v_gene: TRBV7-3
abundance: many
CDR3aa: CASSSASYNEQFF
CDR3nt: TGTGCCAGTTCCTCTGCCTCGTACAATGAGCAGTTCTTC

d_gene: .
j_gene: TRBJ2-5
v_gene: TRBV7-9
abundance: .
CDR3aa: CASSVGGGEETQYF
CDR3nt: TGTGCCAGCAGCGTAGGGGGGGGGGAAGAGACCCAGTACTTC

d_gene: TRBD1
j_gene: TRBJ2-1
v_gene: TRBV5-1
abundance: few
CDR3aa: CASSPGTGYHNEQFF
CDR3nt: TGCGCCAGCAGCCCCGGGACAGGGTATCACAATGAGCAGTTCTTC

d_gene: .
j_gene: TRBJ2-1
v_gene: TRBV7-9
abundance: .
CDR3aa: CAISPAGTYNEQFF
CDR3nt: TGTGCCATATCCCCGGCAGGGACCTACAATGAGCAGTTCTTC

d_gene: .
j_gene: TRBJ1-4
v_gene: TRBV29-1
abundance: .
CDR3aa: CSVETGATNEKLFF
CDR3nt: TGCAGCGTTGAGACGGGCGCAACTAATGAAAAACTGTTTTTT